The 27 T cell receptor beta chains below come from one sample, sequenced in a study of T cell repertoires in cytomegalovirus infection. From the reads, TCRdb called clonotypes with MiXCR, one entry per CDR3 protein. Seen here are about 250,000 distinct CDR3 sequences, over 15% observed once, and the top ten hold roughly 50%. Specimen: CD8+ T cells from PBMCs. These receptors came from a human donor in good health (CMV status not recorded). Some clones in this sample may be carry-over from other donors' samples.

At least ten counts were recorded for this clonotype. CDR3 amino acids: CASSLGLAGRRDTQYF. The CDR3 region has the DNA TGTGCCAGCAGCTTGGGGCTAGCGGGGCGTAGGGATACGCAGTATTTT. The chain joins TRBV5-6 to TRBJ2-3; 9 bases fit TRBD2. The CDR3 is made up of 16 amino acids. Unmatched junction bases numbered 8, after V lost 0 bases and J lost 6 bases. CDR1 SGHDT and CDR2 YYEEEE come from the germline V gene.

This clonotype was counted between two and nine times. V gene TRBV6-2 or TRBV6-3 combines with J gene TRBJ2-1, with D tentatively TRBD1 (5 bases). This CDR3 is built from 12 residues. The V and J ends lost 1 base and 9 bases respectively, with 7 bases between them. Germline assignment: CDR1 MNHEY and CDR2 SVGEGT. The CDR3 sequence: CASSYYQGEQFF. CDR3 in DNA: TGTGCCAGCAGTTACTATCAGGGTGAGCAGTTCTTC.

This clonotype was observed at least ten times. V gene TRBV7-9 combines with J gene TRBJ1-1; perhaps TRBD1 as D (6 bases). Germline lookup yields CDR1 SEHNR and CDR2 FQNEAQ (reference sequence). The CDR3 has 16 amino acids. V shed 5 bases and J shed 6 bases, with 22 bases lying between them. The CDR3 loop is CASSAPHEGVEAEAFF. CDR3 nucleotides: TGTGCCAGCAGCGCTCCGCATGAGGGGGTAGAGGCTGAAGCTTTCTTT.

This clonotype was recorded many times. The chain has TRBV6-2 or TRBV6-3 and TRBJ1-5; TRBD1 matches 7 bases. CDR3 size: 16 residues. After removal of 5 bases from V and 3 bases from J, the junction contained 10 bases not matched to a gene. The germline gives CDR1 MNHEY, CDR2 SVGEGT. CDR3 in amino acids: CASSRTGVGFNQPQHF. CDR3 DNA: TGTGCCAGCAGTCGAACAGGGGTAGGATTCAATCAGCCCCAGCATTTT.

This clonotype came up a few times. The CDR3 bases are TGTGCCAGCAGTCTTCCTCCCCCGGGAGACGGCACTGAAGCTTTCTTT. Protein product: CASSLPPPGDGTEAFF. The V gene is TRBV28, the J gene TRBJ1-1; no firm D call. There are 16 residues in the CDR3. Germline CDR1 is MDHEN and CDR2 is SYDVKM. The V and J ends lost 5 bases and 4 bases respectively, with 20 bases between them. The full variable domain, its missing parts supplied by reference TRBV28 and TRBJ1-1, is DVKVTQSSRYLVKRTGEKVFLECVQDMDHENMFWYRQDPGLGLRLIYFSYDVKMKEKGDIPEGYSVSREKKERFSLILESASTNQTSMYLCASSLPPPGDGTEAFFGQGTRLTVV.

This clonotype has at least ten counts. V and J are TRBV6-1 and TRBJ1-2; no definite D call. The germline CDR1 and CDR2 sequences are MNHNS and SASEGT. Trimming removed 6 bases from V and 3 bases from J, with 17 bases in between. The CDR3 is made up of 15 amino acids. CDR3 nucleotides: TGTGCCAGCAGACAAAAAGGAGGGTCCCACTATGGCTACACCTTC. Translated, it gives CASRQKGGSHYGYTF.

On this clonotype: This could be a read error, since a much larger clone is one nucleotide away. The chain recombines TRBV29-1 with TRBJ2-1; weak D call: TRBD1 (5 bases). Germline V gene data show CDR1 as SQVTM and CDR2 as ANQGSEA. CDR3 length equals 16 residues. Here the CDR3 DNA reads TGCAGCGTTGAAGCGGTATCCAGGGCCTCCTACAATAAGCAGTTCTTC. Its translation is CSVEAVSRASYNKQFF.

This clonotype came up a few times. The chain employs TRBV7-2 and TRBJ2-7, with D possibly called TRBD1 or TRBD2 (5 bases each). The V gene lost 5 bases and the J gene lost 0 bases, with 11 bases spanning the gap. Germline V gene lookup returns CDR1 SGHTA and CDR2 FQGNSA. There are 14 residues in the CDR3. CDR3 in DNA: TGTGCCAGCAGCCCGGGACCGATCTCCTACGAGCAGTACTTC. The encoded protein is CASSPGPISYEQYF.

This clonotype has ten or more counts. This sequence joins TRBV28 and TRBJ2-6, with D hard to call. Trimming left V 5 bases short and J 1 base short, with 15 bases between. Germline CDR1 MDHEN, CDR2 SYDVKM. The CDR3 is made up of 17 amino acids. CDR3 region: CASSKTSSSSGANVLTF. The CDR3 nucleotides are TGTGCCAGCAGTAAGACTTCATCTTCTTCTGGGGCCAACGTCCTGACTTTC.

This clonotype has only a few counts. Germline and junction disagree at one end, which may indicate a read error. The chain combines TRBV5-6 with TRBJ1-1; TRBD1 might be the D (5 bases). This CDR3 region has 15 residues. The germline V gene has CDR1 SGHDT and CDR2 YYEEEE. The CDR3 spells CASRLGVTGNTEAFF. Here the CDR3 DNA reads TGTGCCAGCCGCTTGGGGGTTACGGGAAACACTGAAGCTTTCTTT.

The rearrangement joins TRBV4-1 to TRBJ2-2; TRBD2 agrees at 13 bases. This CDR3 comprises 16 residues. Germline V gene sequence: CDR1 MGHRA, CDR2 YSYEKL. Losses at the gene ends were 3 bases for V and 4 bases for J; bases not matched to a gene: 2. As DNA, the CDR3 is TGCGCCAGCAGCCAGCGACTAGCGGGGGGCACCGGGGAGCTGTTTTTT. This codes for CASSQRLAGGTGELFF.

J is TRBJ2-1 and V is TRBV19; no clear D gene. CDR3 length: 16 amino acids. Germline CDR1 LNHDA, CDR2 SQIVND (reference sequence). V was shortened by 0 bases and J by 3 bases, with 12 bases between the two germline ends. The CDR3 here is CASSIEGDLIYNEQFF. The CDR3 DNA sequence: TGTGCCAGTAGTATAGAAGGAGACCTTATCTACAATGAGCAGTTCTTC.

This clonotype showed up just a few times. V and J are TRBV12-3 or TRBV12-4 and TRBJ2-1; a weak D match, TRBD2 (6 bases). CDR3 length equals 17 residues. Trimming cost V 6 bases and J 2 bases, with 20 bases left between them. CDR3 residues: CASSSLAWGLAYNEQFF. The CDR3 coding sequence is TGTGCCAGCAGCTCCCTTGCCTGGGGACTGGCCTACAATGAGCAGTTCTTC.

This clonotype was picked up a small number of times. The chain joins TRBV29-1 to TRBJ2-1, with D perhaps assigned TRBD1 or TRBD2 (5 bases each). Trimming pared 7 bases from V and 4 bases from J, leaving 14 bases between. The CDR3 sequence is 13 residues long. Germline V CDR1 and CDR2: SQVTM, ANQGSEA. The CDR3 DNA follows: TGCAGCGCTCATACCGGGGCGTACAATGAGCAGTTCTTC. It translates to CSAHTGAYNEQFF.

The chain combines TRBV6-5 with TRBJ1-2, with TRBD1 matching 7 bases. V was clipped by 4 bases and J by 5 bases; unmatched bases: 4. The CDR3 totals 13 residues. CDR1 and CDR2 from the germline V gene are MNHEY and SVGAGI. The CDR3 is CASSSGGLYGYTF. The CDR3 coding sequence is TGTGCCAGCAGTTCAGGGGGTTTGTATGGCTACACCTTC.

In its sample, this clonotype was seen many times. This chain uses TRBV12-5 with TRBJ1-1, with TRBD1 identical over 8 bases. This CDR3 is 16 amino acids long. J gave up 1 base and V 6 bases, and 10 bases lay outside the gene matches. The germline CDR1 and CDR2 sequences are LGHNT and FRNRAP. The CDR3 reads CASGLDDRGPNTEAFF. The CDR3 DNA reads TGTGCTAGTGGCCTAGACGACAGGGGACCGAACACTGAAGCTTTCTTT.

The chain carries TRBV6-5 and TRBJ1-1; D is undetermined. Trimming cost V 0 bases and J 3 bases, with 8 bases left between them. The CDR3 runs to 14 residues. CDR1 is MNHEY, CDR2 SVGAGI, per germline. The CDR3 DNA follows: TGTGCCAGCAGTTACTCGACGCCGGACACTGAAGCTTTCTTT. It translates to CASSYSTPDTEAFF.

This clonotype was seen ten or more times. The CDR3 is CASSLLPKNIQYF. As DNA, the CDR3 is TGTGCCAGCAGCTTACTCCCCAAAAACATTCAGTACTTC. V gene TRBV7-9 combines with J gene TRBJ2-4, with D hard to call. This CDR3 has 13 residues. V dropped 2 bases and J dropped 2 bases, with 4 bases sitting between them. Germline V lookup: CDR1 SEHNR, CDR2 FQNEAQ (reference sequence). The whole variable domain, filled in from reference TRBV7-9 and TRBJ2-4, reads DTGVSQNPRHKITKRGQNVTFRCDPISEHNRLYWYRQTLGQGPEFLTYFQNEAQLEKSRLLSDRFSAERPKGSFSTLEIQRTEQGDSAMYLCASSLLPKNIQYFGAGTRLSVL.

In nucleotides, the CDR3 is TGTGCCAGCAGCGTAGCAATAGCCTCGACCTACGAGCAGTACTTC. Its translation is CASSVAIASTYEQYF. The rearrangement links TRBV9 to TRBJ2-7; D call uncertain. This CDR3 is 15 amino acids long. Germline CDR1 and CDR2: SGDLS and YYNGEE. V was pared by 0 bases and J by 2 bases, with 12 bases between.

The chain couples TRBV12-3 or TRBV12-4 to TRBJ2-3; D is undetermined. V was shortened by 5 bases and J by 0 bases, with 24 bases between the two germline ends. The CDR3 is made up of 19 amino acids. CDR3: CASSLPNYETDSSTDTQYF. CDR3 coding DNA: TGTGCCAGCAGTCTACCGAATTATGAGACGGATTCGAGCACAGATACGCAGTATTTT.

The V gene is TRBV4-1, the J gene TRBJ2-7, with a weak D call TRBD2 (6 bases). Germline values: CDR1 MGHRA, CDR2 YSYEKL. V was pared by 4 bases and J by 2 bases, with 15 bases between. CDR3 length: 15 residues. The CDR3 loop is CASSPIAAGTYEQYF. The DNA for the CDR3 is TGCGCCAGCAGCCCAATCGCCGCGGGGACCTACGAGCAGTACTTC.

The chain joins TRBV11-2 to TRBJ2-3; 7 nucleotides align to TRBD2. This CDR3 is built from 17 residues. V lost 5 bases and J lost 0; bases outside the gene matches: 11. CDR1 and CDR2 (germline): SGHAT, FQNNGV. CDR3 sequence: CASSPGPAGTSTDTQYF. CDR3 sequence (DNA): TGTGCCAGCAGCCCGGGTCCAGCGGGGACCAGCACAGATACGCAGTATTTT. Combining the CDR3 with reference TRBV11-2 and TRBJ2-3 gives the whole variable domain EAGVAQSPRYKIIEKRQSVAFWCNPISGHATLYWYQQILGQGPKLLIQFQNNGVVDDSQLPKDRFSAERLKGVDSTLKIQPAKLEDSAVYLCASSPGPAGTSTDTQYFGPGTRLTVL.

This clonotype has only one observation. This chain joins TRBV20-1 and TRBJ2-7; TRBD2 aligns across 10 bases. With V trimmed by 3 bases and J by 0 bases, 11 bases remained unmatched. The germline CDR1 and CDR2 sequences are DFQATT and SNEGSKA (reference sequence). The CDR3 loop spans 17 amino acids. The CDR3 reads CSASRIGLAASSYEQYF. CDR3 sequence (DNA): TGCAGTGCTAGTCGAATCGGACTAGCGGCGAGCTCCTACGAGCAGTACTTC.

The chain couples TRBV7-9 to TRBJ2-5; TRBD2 agrees at 10 bases. The CDR3 consists of 15 residues. V dropped 8 bases and J dropped 7; count of bases not matched to a gene: 13. Per the germline V gene, CDR1 is SEHNR and CDR2 is FQNEAQ (reference sequence). In DNA, the CDR3 is TGTGCCAGCGCGTTCCAAGGACTAGCGGCGTGGACCCAGTACTTC. The encoded protein is CASAFQGLAAWTQYF.

The chain recombines TRBV12-3 or TRBV12-4 with TRBJ2-2, with a possible D match to TRBD2 (5 bases). Trimming took off 5 bases at V and 5 bases at J, with 15 bases between the two ends. The CDR3 totals 15 residues. The CDR3 nucleotides read TGTGCCAGCAGTCCGAGCGGAAGGGAAACCGGGGAGCTGTTTTTT. Its translation is CASSPSGRETGELFF.

This clonotype was counted at least ten times. The genes are TRBV9 and TRBJ1-6, with a possible D match to TRBD1 (5 bases). CDR3 size: 13 residues. Germline V gives CDR1 SGDLS, CDR2 YYNGEE. The V and J ends lost 4 bases and 10 bases respectively, with 12 bases between them. This chain's CDR3 is CASSKAGNSPLHF. The CDR3 DNA reads as TGTGCCAGCAGCAAAGCAGGGAACTCACCCCTCCACTTT.

The V call is TRBV11-2, the J call TRBJ2-2; TRBD1 aligns across 12 bases. The germline V gene has CDR1 SGHAT and CDR2 FQNNGV. This CDR3 region has 15 residues. V lost 3 bases, J lost 6 bases, and 2 bases stayed unmatched. CDR3 loop: CASSFGTGGSGELFF. DNA of the CDR3: TGTGCCAGCAGCTTCGGGACAGGGGGCTCCGGGGAGCTGTTTTTT.